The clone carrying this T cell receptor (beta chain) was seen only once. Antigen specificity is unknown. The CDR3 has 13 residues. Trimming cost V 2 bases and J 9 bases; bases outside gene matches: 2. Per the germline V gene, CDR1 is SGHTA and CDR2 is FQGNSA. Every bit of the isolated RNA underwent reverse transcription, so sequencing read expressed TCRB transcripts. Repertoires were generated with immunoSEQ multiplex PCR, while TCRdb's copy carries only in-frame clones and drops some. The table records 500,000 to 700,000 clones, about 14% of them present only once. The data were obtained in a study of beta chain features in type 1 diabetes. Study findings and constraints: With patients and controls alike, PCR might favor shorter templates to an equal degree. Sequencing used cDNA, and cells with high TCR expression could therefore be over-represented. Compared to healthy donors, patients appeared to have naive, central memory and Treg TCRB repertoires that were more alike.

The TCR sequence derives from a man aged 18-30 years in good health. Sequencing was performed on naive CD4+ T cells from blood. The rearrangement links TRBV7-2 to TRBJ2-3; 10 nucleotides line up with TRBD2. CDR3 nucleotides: TGTGCCAGCAGCTTACCTAGCGGGGGAACGCAGTATTTT. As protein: CASSLPSGGTQYF.